These T cell receptor beta chains were read from a single sample in a study of cytomegalovirus exposure and HLA in healthy donors. The data were produced by immunoSEQ multiplex PCR, yet TCRdb's version contains in-frame clones alone and is incomplete. This sample has about 140,000 clones, with over 60% found just once. Sequencing was done on a sample of PBMCs. These receptors came from a man aged 35 to 55 in good health and CMV-seronegative. The CDR3 runs from the conserved cysteine through the conserved F or W. The D gene is left open where the match is weak. Clone size is not always given. Where it is, it says once, few, many or a class for expanded clones.

J gene: TRBJ1-5
clone size: -
D gene: -
V gene: TRBV6-4
CDR3 DNA: TGTGCCAGCAGTGACGGGCCCAATCAGCCCCAGCATTTT
CDR3 protein: CASSDGPNQPQHF

J gene: TRBJ2-7
clone size: -
D gene: TRBD1
V gene: TRBV25-1
CDR3 DNA: TGTGCCAGCAGTGATATTGGGACAGGGGGAGCCGAGCAGTACTTC
CDR3 protein: CASSDIGTGGAEQYF

J gene: TRBJ2-7
clone size: -
D gene: TRBD1
V gene: TRBV10-3
CDR3 DNA: TGTGCCATCAGTGAGTACTTCCCAGGACAGGGAATTTTGTTATCCTACGAGCAGTACTTC
CDR3 protein: CAISEYFPGQGILLSYEQYF

J gene: TRBJ2-5
clone size: once
D gene: -
V gene: TRBV9
CDR3 DNA: TGTGCCAGCAGCTCCGGACTAACGGTGACCCAGTACTTC
CDR3 protein: CASSSGLTVTQYF

J gene: TRBJ1-3
clone size: once
D gene: -
V gene: TRBV6-5
CDR3 DNA: TGTGCCAGGGCCCAAGACACCATATATTTT
CDR3 protein: CARAQDTIYF

J gene: TRBJ1-2
clone size: -
D gene: -
V gene: TRBV27
CDR3 DNA: TGTGCCAGCAGTTTCGGGGTAGGGCTTAACTATGGCTACACCTTC
CDR3 protein: CASSFGVGLNYGYTF

J gene: TRBJ2-3
clone size: few
D gene: TRBD2
V gene: TRBV9
CDR3 DNA: TGTGCCAGCACAGCACTAGCGGGGGGGCTAGGCACAGATACGCAGTATTTT
CDR3 protein: CASTALAGGLGTDTQYF

J gene: TRBJ2-3
clone size: -
D gene: -
V gene: TRBV21-1
CDR3 DNA: TGTGCCAGCGGTCCGCAATGGACTACAGATACGCAGTATTTT
CDR3 protein: CASGPQWTTDTQYF

J gene: TRBJ1-5
clone size: -
D gene: -
V gene: TRBV5-6
CDR3 DNA: TGTGCCAGCAGCCCGTTCCGTCAGGATCAGCCCCAGCATTTT
CDR3 protein: CASSPFRQDQPQHF

J gene: TRBJ1-5
clone size: -
D gene: TRBD1
V gene: TRBV5-3
CDR3 DNA: TGTGCCAGAAGCCCAATGGACAGGGATCAGCCCCAGCATTTT
CDR3 protein: CARSPMDRDQPQHF

J gene: TRBJ1-1
clone size: -
D gene: -
V gene: TRBV30
CDR3 DNA: TGTGCTTACGGACTCATGAACACTGAAGCTTTCTTT
CDR3 protein: CAYGLMNTEAFF

J gene: TRBJ1-3
clone size: -
D gene: TRBD1
V gene: TRBV6-1
CDR3 DNA: TGTGCCAGCAGTGAAGCTAGGGACAGCTCTGGAAACACCATATATTTT
CDR3 protein: CASSEARDSSGNTIYF

J gene: TRBJ2-5
clone size: -
D gene: TRBD2
V gene: TRBV7-2
CDR3 DNA: TGTGCCAGCAGCTTAGCCCCGTGGGCTAGCGGGAGTGCCGGGGTCCAAGAGACCCAGTACTTC
CDR3 protein: CASSLAPWASGSAGVQETQYF

J gene: TRBJ1-4
clone size: -
D gene: TRBD1
V gene: TRBV5-6
CDR3 DNA: TGTGCCAGCAGCTCGACAGGGGCGGGGGAAAAACTGTTTTTT
CDR3 protein: CASSSTGAGEKLFF

J gene: TRBJ1-1
clone size: -
D gene: -
V gene: TRBV20-1
CDR3 DNA: TGCAGTGCTAGTTCAGGTGCTGAAGCTTTCTTT
CDR3 protein: CSASSGAEAFF

J gene: TRBJ2-3
clone size: -
D gene: -
V gene: TRBV4-3
CDR3 DNA: TGCGCCAGCAGCCTCCGGGACAAAAGCACAGATACGCAGTATTTT
CDR3 protein: CASSLRDKSTDTQYF

J gene: TRBJ1-1
clone size: -
D gene: -
V gene: TRBV7-2
CDR3 DNA: TGTGCCAGCAGCTCGCAGAGGGACACTGAAGCTTTCTTT
CDR3 protein: CASSSQRDTEAFF

J gene: TRBJ2-2
clone size: -
D gene: TRBD2
V gene: TRBV13
CDR3 DNA: TGTGCCAGCAGCCCAACGACTAGCGGGGGTTCCACCGGGGAGCTGTTTTTT
CDR3 protein: CASSPTTSGGSTGELFF

J gene: TRBJ2-7
clone size: few
D gene: -
V gene: TRBV7-2
CDR3 DNA: TGTGCCAGCAGCTTAGATACCGAGTCCTACGAGCAGTACTTC
CDR3 protein: CASSLDTESYEQYF

J gene: TRBJ2-1
clone size: -
D gene: TRBD2
V gene: TRBV7-2
CDR3 DNA: TGTGCCAGCAGCGTACCCCTCGGGGGGGCTTCCTACAATGAGCAGTTCTTC
CDR3 protein: CASSVPLGGASYNEQFF

J gene: TRBJ2-4
clone size: -
D gene: TRBD1
V gene: TRBV6-5
CDR3 DNA: TGTGCCAGCAGTTACGGACAGGTGAACATTCAGTACTTC
CDR3 protein: CASSYGQVNIQYF

J gene: TRBJ2-7
clone size: once
D gene: TRBD1
V gene: TRBV10-3
CDR3 DNA: TGTGCCACCAGGACAGGGTCATCCGGGTACGAGCAGTACTTC
CDR3 protein: CATRTGSSGYEQYF